Each of the 5 T cell receptor beta chains below was sequenced from the same sample in a study of blood T cell repertoires in COVID-19. Some clones are missing from TCRdb's copy, which holds only in-frame ones; the method was immunoSEQ multiplex PCR. Of about 270,000 clones listed, 75% to 90% are singletons. The sample was peripheral blood. These receptors came from a woman in her sixties or seventies with COVID-19, enrolled during active disease.

The chain links TRBV24-1 to TRBJ1-1; D is unresolved. The CDR3 is 12 residues long. Germline CDR1 reads KGHDR; CDR2 reads SFDVKD. V was clipped by 7 bases and J by 6 bases, with 11 bases between them. The CDR3 spells CATSRGRSEAFF. The CDR3 coding sequence is TGTGCCACCAGCCGAGGTCGTTCTGAAGCTTTCTTT.

The V gene is TRBV3-1 (or the pseudogene TRBV3-2), the J gene TRBJ1-5; possible D gene TRBD1, 5 bases. Trimming removed 4 bases at V and 5 bases at J, with 18 bases between. The CDR3 sequence is 16 residues long. Per the germline V gene, CDR1 is LGHDT and CDR2 is YNNKEL (reference sequence). Here the CDR3 reads CASSPGLIGEDQPQHF. The CDR3 region has the DNA TGTGCCAGCAGCCCAGGTTTAATAGGGGAGGATCAGCCCCAGCATTTT.

This chain joins TRBV5-1 and TRBJ1-6, with 12 bases fitting TRBD1. V trimming: 4 bases; J trimming: 6 bases; junction bases outside the gene matches: 11. From germline, CDR1 is SGHRS and CDR2 YFSETQ. The CDR3 is 18 amino acids. The DNA of the CDR3 is TGCGCCAGCAGCCGAAACACCGGGACAGGGGGCAGTAATTCACCCCTCCACTTT. Protein: CASSRNTGTGGSNSPLHF.

The rearrangement joins TRBV4-3 to TRBJ1-2, with unresolved D. V gave up 0 bases and J gave up 4 bases, with 15 bases separating them. The germline gives CDR1 LGHNA, CDR2 YSLEER. The CDR3 sequence is 16 residues long. The CDR3 loop reads CASSQDIEGRAYGYTF. DNA of the CDR3: TGCGCCAGCAGCCAAGATATCGAGGGCAGAGCCTATGGCTACACCTTC.

Only one count was recorded for this clone. J is TRBJ1-2 and V is TRBV6-5; 7 nucleotides line up with TRBD1. Looked up from germline, CDR1 is MNHEY and CDR2 is SVGAGI. V lost 7 bases and J lost 8; bases outside the gene matches: 10. CDR3 length: 13 residues. The CDR3 sequence: CASKPQGKEGYTF. The CDR3 DNA sequence: TGTGCCAGCAAGCCACAGGGGAAGGAAGGCTACACCTTC.